Following are 32 T cell receptor beta chains from one sample sequenced in a study of tumor-infiltrating lymphocytes in primary liver carcinoma. Making TCR beta cDNA involved approximately 0.5 ug total RNA and a constant-region primer. Generation of the TCR beta libraries relied on three nested multiplex PCR rounds using slightly modified ARM-PCR. TRBV1-TRBV30 forward primers paired with a C-beta reverse primer were used in the first two PCR rounds, which ran approximately 10 cycles each. In TCRdb, the multiplex PCR reads were re-called with MiXCR into one record per CDR3 protein. This table holds fewer than 400,000 distinct CDR3 sequences, over 55% found once. Both blood RNA, taken from unsorted whole blood, and germline DNA were extracted. Material: peripheral blood. Receptors originate from a man aged 40-50 years with primary liver carcinoma and hepatitis B virus infection.

This clonotype was recorded many times. Here the CDR3 DNA reads TGTGCCAGCAGCCAAGAAGCGGTTCCGTACAATGAGCAGTTCTTC. Protein: CASSQEAVPYNEQFF. This chain links TRBV4-2 with TRBJ2-1, with TRBD2 as a possible D gene (5 bases). This CDR3 is 15 amino acids long. Between the trimmed V and J ends, which lost 0 bases and 4 bases, there was a span of 10 bases. The germline gives CDR1 LGHNA, CDR2 YNFKEQ.

The J gene is TRBJ2-1, the V gene TRBV5-1, with 7 bases aligning to TRBD1. Germline assignment: CDR1 SGHRS and CDR2 YFSETQ. This CDR3 has 15 residues. V trimming: 4 bases; J trimming: 4 bases; junction bases outside the gene matches: 8. CDR3 residues: CASSPQRGQYNEQFF. The CDR3 DNA reads TGCGCCAGCAGCCCCCAGAGGGGGCAATACAATGAGCAGTTCTTC.

The rearrangement uses TRBV6-6 and TRBJ2-3, with 10 bases identical to TRBD1. J was trimmed by 3 bases and V by 4 bases; bases with no gene match: 7. CDR1 is MNHNY and CDR2 is SVGAGI in the germline V gene (reference sequence). This CDR3 region has 16 residues. The CDR3 spells CASSFRDRGLTDTQYF. CDR3 bases: TGTGCCAGCAGTTTCCGGGACAGGGGTCTAACAGATACGCAGTATTTT.

Concerning this clonotype: An end of the junction differs from the germline gene, which may be a read error. This rearrangement joins TRBV11-1 to TRBJ2-7; 12 bases fit TRBD1. The V gene's germline CDR1 is SGHAT and CDR2 FQDESV (reference sequence). The CDR3 has 17 amino acids. CDR3 region: CASSTSPGQGASYEQNF. CDR3 sequence (DNA): TGTGCCAGCAGTACTAGTCCGGGACAGGGGGCGTCCTACGAGCAGAACTTC.

The sample holds many counts of this clonotype. V gene TRBV29-1 combines with J gene TRBJ2-3; D is possibly TRBD2 (6 bases). The CDR3 covers 13 residues. Deletions cut 4 bases from V and 8 bases from J, with 16 bases between. Germline values: CDR1 SQVTM, CDR2 ANQGSEA. CDR3 sequence: CSVGGGNGVTQYF. CDR3 nucleotides: TGCAGCGTTGGGGGCGGGAACGGGGTTACGCAGTATTTT.

The chain has TRBV11-2 and TRBJ2-7, with D tentatively TRBD1 (5 bases). V lost 7 bases to trimming and J lost 2 bases, with 15 bases between them. This CDR3 spans 14 amino acids. Germline V lookup: CDR1 SGHAT, CDR2 FQNNGV. CDR3 nucleotide sequence: TGTGCCAGCAACATAGTTCAGGGTCCCTACGAGCAGTACTTC. Translated, it gives CASNIVQGPYEQYF.

The V and J genes are TRBV7-9 and TRBJ2-1, with 9 bases fitting TRBD2. CDR3 length: 15 amino acids. Germline V CDR1 and CDR2: SEHNR, FQNEAQ (reference sequence). Losses at the gene ends were 10 bases for V and 6 bases for J; bases not matched to a gene: 13. The CDR3 coding sequence is TGTGCCAACAGTTCCGACCTAGCGGGGATCAATGAGCAGTTCTTC. Translated, it gives CANSSDLAGINEQFF.

Comment on this clonotype: The conserved phenylalanine or tryptophan is not found at the CDR3 terminus, so this likely reflects a read error. The V call is TRBV5-4, the J call TRBJ2-7; either TRBD1 or TRBD2 may fit D (6 bases each). Germline values: CDR1 SGHNT, CDR2 YYREEE (reference sequence). The CDR3 sequence is 16 residues long. As DNA, the CDR3 is TGCGCCAGCAGAATGGGGGGCAGTTCCTTCGAGTACGAGCAGTACTTG. Translating gives CASRMGGSSFEYEQYL.

About this clonotype itself: Because it lacks the conserved phenylalanine or tryptophan at the end, this CDR3 is likely a read error. The chain employs TRBV11-2 and TRBJ2-3; D could derive from TRBD1 or TRBD2 (5 bases each). From germline, CDR1 is SGHAT and CDR2 FQNNGV. V lost 9 bases, J lost 2 bases, and 15 bases lay in between. The CDR3 is made up of 14 amino acids. For the CDR3, the DNA is TGTGCCAGGAGCGCCCGGGACCTCACAGATACGCAGTATTTA. This sequence encodes CARSARDLTDTQYL.

Regarding this clonotype: A much more abundant neighbour one base away suggests this may be a read error. The chain couples TRBV10-3 to TRBJ2-2; the D is unclear. This CDR3 spans 13 amino acids. Germline loops: CDR1 ENHRY, CDR2 SYGVKD. The DNA for the CDR3 is TGTACCATCAGCCCACAGAACACCGGGGAGCTGTTTTTT. It yields the protein CTISPQNTGELFF.

Notes on this clonotype: An end of the junction differs from the germline gene, which may be a read error. The chain is built from TRBV6-2 or TRBV6-3 and TRBJ1-1, with 7 bases identical to TRBD1. The CDR3 extends over 12 amino acids. In germline, CDR1 is MNHEY, CDR2 SVGEGT. CDR3 amino acids: CAGRGRGDEAFF. CDR3 in DNA: TGTGCCGGCAGGGGGAGGGGGGATGAAGCATTCTTT.

In regard to this clonotype: Given a much more abundant clone one base away, this may be a read error. The chain carries TRBV6-1 and TRBJ2-7; D might be TRBD2 (6 bases). This CDR3 is built from 11 residues. Trimming took 7 bases from V and 4 from J, leaving 8 bases between them. Germline CDR1 and CDR2: MNHNS and SASEGT. CDR3 region: CASMEGYEQYF. CDR3 nucleotide sequence: TGTGCCAGCATGGAGGGGTACGAGCAGTACTTC.

This clonotype was seen at least ten times. CDR3 protein: CSVEDGTGANGAQYF. The CDR3 DNA follows: TGCAGCGTTGAAGACGGGACAGGGGCGAATGGTGCCCAGTACTTC. The chain recombines TRBV29-1 with TRBJ2-5, with TRBD1 matching over 10 bases. Germline CDR1 reads SQVTM; CDR2 reads ANQGSEA. The CDR3 has 15 residues. Trimming cost V 0 bases and J 9 bases; bases outside gene matches: 10.

CDR3 nucleotide sequence: TGCAGCGTACGGACAGGGGGTGCCTATGGCTACACCTTC. This encodes CSVRTGGAYGYTF. The chain recombines TRBV29-1 with TRBJ1-2; 10 nucleotides align to TRBD1. The germline V gene encodes CDR1 SQVTM and CDR2 ANQGSEA. CDR3 length: 13 amino acids. Trimming cost V 6 bases and J 4 bases; bases outside gene matches: 5.

This clonotype was counted between two and nine times. The V call is TRBV5-6, the J call TRBJ2-1; 8 bases are a match to TRBD2. J was trimmed by 10 bases and V by 2 bases; bases with no gene match: 14. CDR3 length: 16 residues. Germline lookup yields CDR1 SGHDT and CDR2 YYEEEE. The CDR3 nucleotides are TGTGCCAGCAGCTTCTATACTAGCGGTACCACGAGGGAGCAGTTCTTC. Its protein product is CASSFYTSGTTREQFF.

Notes on this clonotype: A much larger clone differs from this one at a single base, so this may be a read error. The V gene is TRBV11-2, the J gene TRBJ2-3; unclear D gene. V was clipped by 8 bases and J by 3 bases, with 9 bases between them. The CDR3 totals 12 residues. Germline V gene data show CDR1 as SGHAT and CDR2 as FQNNGV. The CDR3 nucleotides are TGTGCCAGCGGCCCTCTGACAGATACGCAGTATTTT. Its protein product is CASGPLTDTQYF.

This clonotype was seen repeatedly, ten times or more. The chain links TRBV6-1 to TRBJ2-1, with TRBD2 matching 8 bases. The CDR3 has 14 amino acids. J lost 6 bases, V lost 11 bases, and 12 bases had no gene match. The germline V gene has CDR1 MNHNS and CDR2 SASEGT. The CDR3 DNA is TGTGCCCGCTGGTCCGGGAGGGCCGTCAATGAGCAGTTCTTC. Residues: CARWSGRAVNEQFF.

This clonotype was picked up a small number of times. The chain recombines TRBV6-1 with TRBJ1-2, with D unresolved. This CDR3 is 12 amino acids long. The germline V gene encodes CDR1 MNHNS and CDR2 SASEGT. V lost 6 bases and J 8 bases, leaving 13 bases between the germline ends. This CDR3 is CASRDRDSGYTF. The CDR3 region has the DNA TGTGCCAGCAGGGATAGAGATTCGGGCTACACCTTC.

This chain connects TRBV14 to TRBJ2-3, with 10 bases identical to TRBD2. V trimming: 4 bases; J trimming: 2 bases; junction bases outside the gene matches: 3. There are 15 residues in the CDR3. Germline V CDR1 and CDR2: SGHDN, FVKESK. CDR3 sequence: CASSRTSGNTDTQYF. The CDR3 nucleotides are TGTGCCAGCAGCCGAACTAGCGGGAACACAGATACGCAGTATTTT.

This clonotype has only a few counts. This rearrangement joins TRBV5-1 to TRBJ1-2; D may be TRBD1 (5 bases). The V and J ends lost 2 bases and 6 bases respectively, with 11 bases between them. CDR3 length: 13 residues. CDR1 and CDR2 (germline): SGHRS, YFSETQ. CDR3 in amino acids: CASSFRGADGYTF. In nucleotides, the CDR3 is TGCGCCAGCAGCTTTAGGGGCGCGGATGGCTACACCTTC.

In the case of this clonotype: Given the absence of the conserved phenylalanine or tryptophan at the CDR3 end, a read error is likely. The chain has TRBV30 and TRBJ1-5; D remains ambiguous. Germline V gene data show CDR1 as GTSNPN and CDR2 as SVGIG (reference sequence). The CDR3 is 9 residues long. V was trimmed by 7 bases and J by 7 bases, leaving 5 bases between them. The CDR3 loop is CASNQPQHL. The CDR3 nucleotides read TGTGCCTCAAACCAGCCCCAGCATCTT.

The chain employs TRBV28 and TRBJ1-1; D not resolved. Germline V CDR1 and CDR2: MDHEN, SYDVKM. V lost 5 bases, J lost 1 base, and 8 bases lay in between. The CDR3 contains 13 residues. In nucleotides, the CDR3 is TGTGCCAGCAGTGAGAACAGGAACACTGAAGCTTTCTTT. Translation: CASSENRNTEAFF.

As to this clonotype: One base away lies a much larger clone, so this may be a sequencing read error. J is TRBJ2-3 and V is TRBV29-1; no clear D gene. CDR1 is SQVTM, CDR2 ANQGSEA, per germline. The CDR3 is made up of 12 amino acids. The DNA for the CDR3 is TGCAGCGTTGAGGGTCCCACAGATACGCACTATTTT. This gives the protein CSVEGPTDTHYF.

This clonotype was seen more than once but under ten times. The chain carries TRBV18 and TRBJ1-1; D not certain. This CDR3 contains 13 residues. Trimming stripped 6 bases from V and 1 base from J, with 9 bases between. The germline V gene encodes CDR1 KGHSH and CDR2 LQKENI. In DNA form, the CDR3 reads TGTGCCAGCTCTTGGCAGCGGAACACTGAAGCTTTCTTT. This gives the protein CASSWQRNTEAFF.

In the case of this clonotype: This may stem from a read error, because a much larger clone lies one nucleotide away. This CDR3 reads CASSNSASGSDTQYF. The CDR3 bases are TGTGCCAGCAGTAACTCGGCGTCAGGGTCAGATACGCAGTATTTT. This chain connects TRBV6-5 to TRBJ2-3, with a tentative D call TRBD1 (5 bases). The germline V gene encodes CDR1 MNHEY and CDR2 SVGAGI. This CDR3 region has 15 residues.

This clonotype has at least ten counts. The V gene is TRBV6-6, the J gene TRBJ1-5; D not resolved. The V end was cut by 4 bases, the J end by 4 bases, with 5 bases between. The CDR3 has 12 residues. The germline gives CDR1 MNHNY, CDR2 SVGAGI (reference sequence). CDR3 DNA: TGTGCCAGCAGTTTCGAAAATCAGCCCCAGCATTTT. This codes for CASSFENQPQHF.

A word on this clonotype: A much larger clone differs by one base, so this may be a read error. The gene calls are TRBV6-2 or TRBV6-3 and TRBJ2-1; unclear D gene. Germline loops: CDR1 MNHEY, CDR2 SVGEGT. This CDR3 is built from 15 residues. The CDR3 loop reads CARSYSMAAYNEQFF. CDR3 DNA: TGTGCCAGAAGTTACTCGATGGCGGCCTACAATGAGCAGTTCTTC.

On this clonotype: The junction departs from germline at one end; a sequencing error may be responsible. This chain connects TRBV4-2 to TRBJ1-2; D is perhaps TRBD1 (6 bases). The germline CDR1 and CDR2 sequences are LGHNA and YNFKEQ. This CDR3 is 14 amino acids long. The CDR3 DNA sequence: TGTGCCAGCCGCACCCCATGGGTCCTCGGGGGCTACGTCTTC. Translation gives CASRTPWVLGGYVF.

This clonotype was seen repeatedly, ten times or more. This chain uses TRBV6-2 or TRBV6-3 with TRBJ2-1, with 11 bases identical to TRBD2. Germline values: CDR1 MNHEY, CDR2 SVGEGT. The CDR3 has 17 amino acids. V gave up 2 bases and J gave up 5 bases; unmatched junction bases: 8. CDR3 coding DNA: TGTGCCAGCAGTTACCCCCCGGGACTAGCGGAGAACAATGAGCAGTTCTTC. Amino acids: CASSYPPGLAENNEQFF.

A remark on this clonotype: At one boundary the junction diverges from the germline segment, which might be a read error. The chain uses TRBV11-3 and TRBJ2-2, with D possibly being TRBD1 (6 bases). From germline, CDR1 is SGHNT and CDR2 YENEEA. CDR3 length equals 16 residues. CDR3: CAGSLRGTRGTGELFF. The CDR3 DNA reads TGTGCCGGCAGTTTAAGGGGTACCAGGGGCACCGGGGAGCTGTTTTTT.

Remarks on this clonotype: This clone may be a read error of a much larger clone one base away. The chain employs TRBV12-3 or TRBV12-4 and TRBJ2-6; 7 nucleotides agree with TRBD2. This CDR3 has 18 amino acids. In DNA, the CDR3 is TGTGCCAGCAGTTTGGTTAGCGGGTTAAACTCTGGGGCCAACGTCATGACTTTC. This gives the protein CASSLVSGLNSGANVMTF.

Of note for this clonotype: The junction departs from germline at one end; a sequencing error may be responsible. The chain links TRBV5-1 to TRBJ2-5; D is unclear. Germline assignment: CDR1 SGHRS and CDR2 YFSETQ. The CDR3 totals 12 residues. The CDR3 sequence: CASSIPQETRYF. The CDR3 coding sequence is TGCGCCAGCAGCATACCCCAAGAGACCCGGTACTTC. The whole variable domain, filled in from reference TRBV5-1 and TRBJ2-5, reads KAGVTQTPRYLIKTRGQQVTLSCSPISGHRSVSWYQQTPGQGLQFLFEYFSETQRNKGNFPGRFSGRQFSNSRSEMNVSTLELGDSALYLCASSIPQETRYFGPGTRLLVL.